The 20 T cell receptor beta chains given below trace back to one sample, sequenced in a study of blood T cells in healthy people across ages. PCR was performed a second time for about 7 to 12 cycles using a sample-barcoded 5' primer and a J-beta primer mix. TCRdb used MiXCR to reprocess the 5' RACE reads, holding one entry per CDR3 protein. The sample gives roughly 1,500,000 distinct CDR3 sequences, about 35% of which show up once; approximately 10% is in the top ten. Source material: blood. The receptors come from a woman aged 30 to 39 in good health.

V gene TRBV19 combines with J gene TRBJ2-7; D gene unclear. CDR1 LNHDA and CDR2 SQIVND come from the germline V gene (reference sequence). V was trimmed by 5 bases and J by 5 bases, leaving 13 bases between them. The CDR3 has 13 amino acids. For the CDR3, the DNA is TGTGCCAGTAGTTCCGAGGACGGCAACGAGCAGTACTTC. Translated: CASSSEDGNEQYF.

In its sample, this clonotype was seen once. The chain is built from TRBV20-1 and TRBJ2-1; the match to TRBD2 covers 7 bases. The V segment lost 3 bases and the J segment 1 base; nucleotides outside the gene matches: 9. There are 16 residues in the CDR3. Germline CDR1 DFQATT, CDR2 SNEGSKA (reference sequence). This chain's CDR3 is CSASRRREGSYNEQFF. As DNA, the CDR3 is TGCAGTGCTAGTCGCCGGAGGGAGGGTTCCTACAATGAGCAGTTCTTC.

This clonotype has ten or more counts. The V gene is TRBV9, the J gene TRBJ2-7; 15 positions match TRBD2. Germline V CDR1 and CDR2: SGDLS, YYNGEE. This CDR3 region has 16 residues. Trimming took 3 bases from V and 7 from J; bases not matched to a gene: 8. CDR3 amino acids: CASSGTGTSGGYEQYF. In DNA form, the CDR3 reads TGTGCCAGCAGCGGGACCGGGACTAGCGGGGGGTATGAGCAGTACTTC.

The chain joins TRBV10-3 to TRBJ2-3; 10 bases are shared with TRBD2. The V gene end was trimmed by 4 bases and the J gene end by 4 bases; junction bases not matched to a gene: 8. Germline assignment: CDR1 ENHRY and CDR2 SYGVKD. The CDR3 length is 16 residues. The CDR3 reads CAISGPSGRMADTQYF. As DNA, the CDR3 is TGTGCCATCAGTGGCCCTAGCGGGAGAATGGCAGATACGCAGTATTTT.

This clonotype has just a few counts. The rearrangement uses TRBV10-3 and TRBJ2-1, with D tentatively TRBD2 (5 bases). The CDR3 loop spans 11 amino acids. Germline CDR1 is ENHRY and CDR2 is SYGVKD. V gave up 10 bases and J gave up 7 bases, with 11 bases separating them. CDR3 nucleotides: TGTGCCACCGAGACGGGGAATGAGCAGTTCTTC. Translation: CATETGNEQFF.

The V call is TRBV20-1, the J call TRBJ2-7; 7 nucleotides agree with TRBD1. The J call is uncertain, as TRBJ2-5 better fits the DNA end. Germline values: CDR1 DFQATT, CDR2 SNEGSKA (reference sequence). The CDR3 totals 12 residues. CDR3: CSAWDSRETQYF. CDR3 coding DNA: TGCAGTGCTTGGGACAGCCGGGAGACCCAGTACTTC.

The gene calls are TRBV9 and TRBJ1-2; D possibly corresponds to TRBD1 (6 bases). In germline, CDR1 is SGDLS, CDR2 YYNGEE. V was cut by 4 bases and J by 4 bases, with 14 bases left in between. The CDR3 consists of 14 residues. DNA of the CDR3: TGTGCCAGCAGCCCAGGAGTGGACAGCTATGGCTACACCTTC. It yields the protein CASSPGVDSYGYTF.

V and J are TRBV3-1 and TRBJ2-1; perhaps TRBD2 as D (6 bases). Germline V gene sequence: CDR1 LGHDT, CDR2 YNNKEL (reference sequence). This CDR3 has 14 residues. Trimming stripped 4 bases from V and 8 bases from J, with 15 bases between. The CDR3 reads CASSPYIGGDEQFF. The CDR3 DNA follows: TGTGCCAGCAGCCCTTACATCGGAGGGGATGAGCAGTTCTTC.

The V and J genes are TRBV20-1 and TRBJ2-5; TRBD2 matches at 11 bases. The V segment lost 3 bases and the J segment 3 bases; nucleotides outside the gene matches: 6. This CDR3 comprises 15 residues. Per the germline V gene, CDR1 is DFQATT and CDR2 is SNEGSKA (reference sequence). Here the CDR3 reads CSASASGGNKETQYF. CDR3 bases: TGCAGTGCTAGTGCTAGCGGGGGGAACAAAGAGACCCAGTACTTC.

The rearrangement uses TRBV5-1 and TRBJ1-4; D perhaps matches TRBD1 (5 bases). In germline, CDR1 is SGHRS, CDR2 YFSETQ. The ends were cut back, 4 bases at V and 3 bases at J, with 16 bases in the middle. The CDR3 covers 16 residues. The CDR3 region has the DNA TGCGCCAGCAGCCTGGCGAAGGGGCCGGCTAATGAAAAACTGTTTTTT. It is translated as CASSLAKGPANEKLFF.

Concerning this clonotype: The junction departs from the called germline gene at one end, perhaps through a read error. The chain uses TRBV7-2 and TRBJ1-2; D might be TRBD1 (5 bases). The CDR3 is 15 residues long. The germline V gene has CDR1 SGHTA and CDR2 FQGNSA. The CDR3 nucleotides are TGTGCCAGCAGCCTAGGGGTTCAGAGAGCAGGAGGCTGCACCTTC. Its translation is CASSLGVQRAGGCTF.

The genes are TRBV6-5 and TRBJ2-2, with TRBD2 matching 12 bases. Germline CDR1 and CDR2: MNHEY and SVGAGI. J was trimmed by 6 bases and V by 4 bases; bases with no gene match: 3. The CDR3 consists of 15 residues. In DNA form, the CDR3 reads TGTGCCAGCAGTTCTCTAGCGGGGGGGCCCGGGGAGCTGTTTTTT. Protein: CASSSLAGGPGELFF.

There are a few counts of this clonotype. J is TRBJ2-5 and V is TRBV5-1, with 12 positions matching TRBD1. Germline assignment: CDR1 SGHRS and CDR2 YFSETQ. There are 16 residues in the CDR3. V lost 0 bases, J lost 5 bases, and 5 bases stayed unmatched. As DNA, the CDR3 is TGCGCCAGCAGCTTGGTTGGGACAGGGGGCTCGGAGACCCAGTACTTC. Amino acid sequence: CASSLVGTGGSETQYF.

V gene TRBV7-9 combines with J gene TRBJ2-4; D is unclear. From germline, CDR1 is SEHNR and CDR2 FQNEAQ (reference sequence). V lost 3 bases and J lost 7, with 10 bases in between. The CDR3 totals 13 residues. This CDR3 reads CASSFGDKNIQYF. The CDR3 nucleotides are TGTGCCAGCAGCTTTGGGGATAAGAACATTCAGTACTTC.

The chain carries TRBV7-3 and TRBJ1-2; 7 nucleotides align to TRBD1. Germline-derived CDR1 and CDR2 are SGHTA and FQGTGA. Trimming cost V 5 bases and J 8 bases; bases outside gene matches: 8. The CDR3 runs 13 residues. CDR3 bases: TGTGCCAGCAGCGTGACAGGGTTGGGGGGCTACACCTTC. Translating gives CASSVTGLGGYTF.

The sample holds a few counts of this clonotype. The chain employs TRBV18 and TRBJ2-5; D is perhaps TRBD1 (5 bases). This CDR3 has 15 residues. The germline CDR1 and CDR2 sequences are KGHSH and LQKENI. Deletions cut 3 bases from V and 2 bases from J, with 13 bases between. Here the CDR3 reads CASSPGRTTQETQYF. The CDR3 region has the DNA TGTGCCAGCTCACCTGGTAGGACAACACAAGAGACCCAGTACTTC.

The gene calls are TRBV3-1 and TRBJ2-1; 8 bases line up with TRBD1. This CDR3 spans 13 amino acids. Per germline, CDR1 LGHDT and CDR2 YNNKEL (reference sequence). Unmatched junction bases numbered 12, after V lost 5 bases and J lost 15 bases. The CDR3 region is CASSTFGQGPSFF. CDR3 coding DNA: TGTGCCAGCAGCACTTTCGGACAGGGCCCCTCGTTCTTC.

In regard to this clonotype: Given a much more abundant clone one base away, this may be a read error. This chain joins TRBV4-2 and TRBJ2-1; 10 nucleotides agree with TRBD2. The J call is in doubt because the DNA end fits TRBJ2-7 better. The CDR3 totals 19 residues. The germline gives CDR1 LGHNA, CDR2 YNFKEQ. The CDR3 sequence is CASSQVLAGATSSYNEQYF. DNA for the CDR3: TGTGCCAGCAGCCAAGTCCTAGCGGGAGCCACGAGCTCCTACAATGAGCAGTACTTC.

This clonotype has a handful of counts. V is TRBV10-3 and J is TRBJ2-5; 9 bases agree with TRBD2. Germline V gives CDR1 ENHRY, CDR2 SYGVKD. After removal of 10 bases from V and 5 bases from J, the junction contained 17 bases not matched to a gene. The CDR3 extends over 16 amino acids. CDR3 nucleotides: TGTGCCACGATGCCGGGACTAGCCTCAACGGGGGAGACCCAGTACTTC. This encodes CATMPGLASTGETQYF.

Only a few counts were recorded for this clonotype. V is TRBV29-1 and J is TRBJ1-2; no definite D call. The CDR3 has 13 residues. Germline CDR1 and CDR2: SQVTM and ANQGSEA. Trimming shortened V by 7 bases and J by 4 bases, and 16 bases separated the two germline ends. The CDR3 spells CSAAPRDLYGYTF. In nucleotides, the CDR3 is TGCAGCGCCGCACCAAGAGACCTCTATGGCTACACCTTC.